This T cell receptor (beta chain) was sequenced in a study of OX40 agonist ivuxolimab in advanced cancers. Across the study: As their treatment, patients were administered ivuxolimab, an agonistic anti-OX40 (CD134) antibody.

V lost 7 bases and J lost 3; bases outside the gene matches: 13. This CDR3 is 17 amino acids long. Germline assignment: CDR1 SGHRS and CDR2 YFSETQ. As to this clone: Its antigen is undetermined.

Notes on the study in general: Compared with others, partial responders at 0.1-3.0 mg/kg displayed clonal expansion among the lowest.

Clones were read by immunoSEQ multiplex PCR, and TCRdb kept only the in-frame ones, dropping some. The table has over 65,000 clones, about 90% seen once. The material was CD4+ or CD8+ T cells sorted from blood, obtained in a trial of the OX40 agonist ivuxolimab. The sequence was obtained from an adult with an advanced solid tumor such as melanoma, head and neck, liver or kidney cancer. This chain joins TRBV5-1 and TRBJ2-5, with 12 positions matching TRBD2. CDR3 sequence reads: CASFSGLAGALKETQYF. The CDR3 DNA reads as TGCGCCAGCTTTTCGGGACTAGCGGGCGCCCTAAAAGAGACCCAGTACTTC.